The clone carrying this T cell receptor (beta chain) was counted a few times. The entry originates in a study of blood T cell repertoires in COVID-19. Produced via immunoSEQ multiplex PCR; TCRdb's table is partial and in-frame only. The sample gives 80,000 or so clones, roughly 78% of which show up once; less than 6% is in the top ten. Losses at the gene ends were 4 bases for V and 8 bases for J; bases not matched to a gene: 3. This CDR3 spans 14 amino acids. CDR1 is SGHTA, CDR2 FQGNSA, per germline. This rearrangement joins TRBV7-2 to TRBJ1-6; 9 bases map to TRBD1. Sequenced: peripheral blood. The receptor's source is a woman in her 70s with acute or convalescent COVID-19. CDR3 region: CASSSQGAYSPLHF. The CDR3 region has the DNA TGTGCCAGCAGCTCACAGGGGGCATATTCACCCCTCCACTTT.